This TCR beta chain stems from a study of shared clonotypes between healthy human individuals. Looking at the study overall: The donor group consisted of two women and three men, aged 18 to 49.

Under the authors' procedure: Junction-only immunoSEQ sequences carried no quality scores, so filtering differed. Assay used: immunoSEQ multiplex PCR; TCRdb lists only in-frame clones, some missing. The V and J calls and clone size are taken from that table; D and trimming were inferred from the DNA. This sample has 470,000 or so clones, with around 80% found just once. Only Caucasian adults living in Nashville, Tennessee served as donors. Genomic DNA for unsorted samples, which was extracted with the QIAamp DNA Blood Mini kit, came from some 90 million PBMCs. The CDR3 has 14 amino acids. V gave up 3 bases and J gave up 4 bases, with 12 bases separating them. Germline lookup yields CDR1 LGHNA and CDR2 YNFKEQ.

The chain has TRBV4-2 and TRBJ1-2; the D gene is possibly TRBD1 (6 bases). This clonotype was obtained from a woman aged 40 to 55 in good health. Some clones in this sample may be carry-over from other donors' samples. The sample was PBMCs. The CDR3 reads CASSQDTGPYGYTF. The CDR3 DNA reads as TGTGCCAGCAGCCAGGATACAGGGCCCTATGGCTACACCTTC.